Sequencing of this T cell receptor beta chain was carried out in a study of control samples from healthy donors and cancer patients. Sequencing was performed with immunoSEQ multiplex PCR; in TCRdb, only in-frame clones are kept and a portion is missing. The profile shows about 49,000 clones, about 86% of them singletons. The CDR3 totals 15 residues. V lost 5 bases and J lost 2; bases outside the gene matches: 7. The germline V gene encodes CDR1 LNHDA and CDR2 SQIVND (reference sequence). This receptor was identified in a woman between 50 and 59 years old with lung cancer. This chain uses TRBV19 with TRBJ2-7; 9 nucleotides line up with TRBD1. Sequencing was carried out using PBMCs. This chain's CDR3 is CASSFTGQGAYEQYF. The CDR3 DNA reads TGTGCCAGTAGTTTCACGGGACAGGGAGCCTACGAGCAGTACTTC.